This T cell receptor (beta chain) derives from a study of shared clonotypes between healthy human individuals. About the study: Donors were a couple of women and a few men aged 18 to 49.

Study observations and caveats: How much donors shared clonotypes was expected to be affected by sequencing depth. Larger richness was generally estimated for naive than memory subsets.

Turning to this clone: Its antigen is as yet unknown.

The table came from immunoSEQ multiplex PCR; TCRdb's copy has only in-frame clones and leaves some out. The sample gives about 1.5 million clones, about 98% of which show up once; 0.4% to 0.45% is in the top ten. The donors, all of them Caucasian adults, lived in Nashville, Tennessee. V lost 1 base and J lost 5; bases outside the gene matches: 5. The germline V gene encodes CDR1 MGHRA and CDR2 YSYEKL. The CDR3 has 16 amino acids. The genes are TRBV4-1 and TRBJ1-6; 7 nucleotides agree with TRBD1. Sequenced input: naive CD4+ T cells sorted from blood. Subset denoted: CD45RA+ positively selected. The clonotype originates from a man in his thirties or forties in good health. CDR3 in amino acids: CASSQVRGPHNSPLHF. CDR3 DNA sequence: TGCGCCAGCAGCCAAGTGAGGGGGCCTCATAATTCACCCCTCCACTTT.